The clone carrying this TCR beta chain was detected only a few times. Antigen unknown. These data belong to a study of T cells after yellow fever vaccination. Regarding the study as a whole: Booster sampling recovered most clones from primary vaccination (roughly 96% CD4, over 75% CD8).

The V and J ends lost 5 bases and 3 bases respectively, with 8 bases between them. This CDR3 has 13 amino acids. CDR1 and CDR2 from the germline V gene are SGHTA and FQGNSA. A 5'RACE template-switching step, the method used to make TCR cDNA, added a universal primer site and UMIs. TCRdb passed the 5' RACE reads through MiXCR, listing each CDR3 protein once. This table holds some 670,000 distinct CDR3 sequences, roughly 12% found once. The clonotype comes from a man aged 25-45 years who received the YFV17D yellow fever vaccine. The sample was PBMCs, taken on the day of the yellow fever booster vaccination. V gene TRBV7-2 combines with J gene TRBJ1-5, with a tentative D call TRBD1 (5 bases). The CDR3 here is CASSRGFNQPQHF. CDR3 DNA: TGTGCCAGCAGCAGGGGATTCAATCAGCCCCAGCATTTT. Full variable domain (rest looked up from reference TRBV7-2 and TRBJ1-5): GAGVSQSPSNKVTEKGKDVELRCDPISGHTALYWYRQSLGQGLEFLIYFQGNSAPDKSGLPSDRFSAERTGGSVSTLTIQRTQQEDSAVYLCASSRGFNQPQHFGDGTRLSIL.